This is a list of T cell receptor beta chains from one sample in a study of blood T cells in healthy people across ages. In TCRdb, the 5' RACE reads were re-called with MiXCR into one record per CDR3 protein. There are hundreds of thousands of distinct CDR3 sequences in the sample; around three fifths occur only once, and about two fifths lies in the top ten. Material for sequencing was blood. All receptors derive from a man between 60 and 70 years old in good health. Each CDR3 is given with its conserved first and last residue. The D gene is left open where the match is weak. Size tells how often a clone was seen (once, few, many) or the class of an expanded clone, and some rows leave it out.

CDR3 protein	CDR3 DNA	clone size	V gene	J gene	D gene
CASSLSSLEGRYGYTF	TGTGCCAGCAGCTTATCCAGCCTAGAGGGGAGATATGGCTACACCTTC	once	TRBV13	TRBJ1-2	.
CASSPSWTDKNIQYF	TGTGCCAGCAGCCCCTCCTGGACAGACAAAAACATTCAGTACTTC	.	TRBV3-1	TRBJ2-4	.
CAINADNQETQYF	TGTGCCATCAATGCGGACAACCAAGAGACCCAGTACTTC	many	TRBV10-3	TRBJ2-5	.
CASSPTQGTYEQYF	TGTGCCAGCTCACCGACCCAGGGGACATACGAGCAGTACTTC	few	TRBV18	TRBJ2-7	.
CASSFAAGAQETQYF	TGTGCCAGCAGCTTTGCCGCGGGGGCCCAAGAGACCCAGTACTTC	once	TRBV5-4	TRBJ2-5	.
CSARTGTGTDTQYF	TGCAGTGCTAGGACCGGGACAGGCACAGATACGCAGTATTTT	.	TRBV20-1	TRBJ2-3	TRBD1
CASSLAIGTEAFF	TGCGCCAGCAGCTTGGCTATCGGGACAGAAGCTTTCTTT	.	TRBV5-1	TRBJ1-1	.
CASSPPGGIGELFF	TGTGCCAGCAGCCCTCCGGGCGGAATCGGGGAGCTGTTTTTT	.	TRBV3-1	TRBJ2-2	.
CASAPDTAESQFF	TGTGCCAGCGCACCAGACACCGCGGAGTCCCAGTTCTTC	few	TRBV18	TRBJ2-1	.
CASSPRGMDSPLHF	TGTGCCAGCTCACCCCGGGGGATGGATTCACCCCTCCACTTT	.	TRBV18	TRBJ1-6	.
CASSQDLVAGTRKETQYF	TGTGCCAGCAGCCAAGATTTGGTAGCGGGGACTCGCAAAGAGACCCAGTACTTC	.	TRBV3-1	TRBJ2-5	TRBD2
CASSYSAGVETQYF	TGTGCCAGCAGTTACTCGGCGGGCGTGGAGACCCAGTACTTC	.	TRBV6-5	TRBJ2-5	.
CASSFVGGGQYQETQYF	TGTGCCAGCAGCTTCGTGGGGGGAGGCCAGTACCAAGAGACCCAGTACTTC	.	TRBV7-8	TRBJ2-5	.
CASSQEHFWRETQYF	TGCGCCAGCAGCCAAGAACATTTCTGGCGGGAGACCCAGTACTTC	once	TRBV4-1	TRBJ2-5	.
CSVRRGPMNTEAFF	TGCAGCGTTCGCAGGGGGCCCATGAACACTGAAGCTTTCTTT	.	TRBV29-1	TRBJ1-1	TRBD1
CASSPTRASDTQYF	TGTGCCAGCAGCCCAACCAGGGCTTCAGATACGCAGTATTTT	.	TRBV7-9	TRBJ2-3	.
CAAQDGAQETQYF	TGTGCCGCCCAGGACGGTGCCCAAGAGACCCAGTACTTC	.	TRBV10-3	TRBJ2-5	.
CASSFTGLAGVSYEQYF	TGTGCCAGCAGTTTCACAGGACTAGCGGGGGTCTCCTACGAGCAGTACTTC	.	TRBV6-5	TRBJ2-7	TRBD2
CASSESKRGPQETQYF	TGCGCCAGCAGTGAGTCGAAGAGGGGGCCCCAAGAGACCCAGTACTTC	.	TRBV10-2	TRBJ2-5	TRBD1
CSVEEQGLFTDTQYF	TGCAGCGTTGAAGAACAGGGGTTGTTTACAGATACGCAGTATTTT	.	TRBV29-1	TRBJ2-3	TRBD1
CASSATLSGETQYF	TGTGCCAGCAGCGCCACCCTCAGCGGGGAGACCCAGTACTTC	.	TRBV9	TRBJ2-5	.
CASTYEPPGLGTDTQYF	TGTGCCAGCACCTACGAACCCCCGGGACTCGGCACAGATACGCAGTATTTT	many	TRBV12-3/TRBV12-4	TRBJ2-3	.
CATKSSGGADHNEQFF	TGTGCCACCAAATCTAGCGGGGGGGCCGATCACAATGAGCAGTTCTTC	.	TRBV10-3	TRBJ2-1	TRBD2
CASSPRVAPLGNEQFF	TGTGCCAGCTCACCACGGGTAGCCCCCCTTGGGAATGAGCAGTTCTTC	.	TRBV18	TRBJ2-1	.
CASSFTGGDYEQYF	TGTGCCAGCAGCTTCACAGGGGGCGATTACGAGCAGTACTTC	.	TRBV5-5	TRBJ2-7	TRBD1
CASSLASDYNEQFF	TGTGCCAGCAGCTTAGCGTCGGACTACAATGAGCAGTTCTTC	few	TRBV7-9	TRBJ2-1	.
CASAPTGPEKLFF	TGTGCCTCTGCCCCGACAGGGCCTGAAAAACTGTTTTTT	once	TRBV7-9	TRBJ1-4	TRBD1
CASSEYSSGRGFTEAFF	TGTGCCAGCAGTGAATATAGCAGTGGCAGGGGATTCACTGAAGCTTTCTTT	many	TRBV25-1	TRBJ1-1	.
CSARRAGFYNEQFF	TGCAGTGCTAGACGTGCGGGGTTCTACAATGAGCAGTTCTTC	.	TRBV20-1	TRBJ2-1	.
CASSPRDNSGANVLTF	TGTGCCAGCTCACCACGGGACAACTCTGGGGCCAACGTCCTGACTTTT	.	TRBV18	TRBJ2-6	.
CASSFQETTEAFF	TGTGCCAGCAGTTTTCAAGAGACCACTGAAGCTTTCTTT	.	TRBV12-3/TRBV12-4	TRBJ1-1	.
CASTLSGRGTNYGYTF	TGTGCCAGCACCCTTAGCGGGAGGGGAACTAACTATGGCTACACCTTC	.	TRBV7-9	TRBJ1-2	.
CASSLKPRDRSGSPLHF	TGTGCCAGCAGCTTAAAGCCCCGGGACAGGTCCGGCTCACCCCTCCACTTT	.	TRBV7-4	TRBJ1-6	TRBD1
CSAGGQGGSGNTIYF	TGCAGCGCCGGGGGACAGGGGGGCTCTGGAAACACCATATATTTT	many	TRBV29-1	TRBJ1-3	TRBD1
CASSRLTGNTEAFF	TGTGCCAGCAGCCGGCTAACAGGGAACACTGAAGCTTTCTTT	.	TRBV7-9	TRBJ1-1	.
CASIGDTQYF	TGTGCCAGCATCGGAGATACGCAGTATTTT	.	TRBV12-3/TRBV12-4	TRBJ2-3	.
CASSESQGLRPETQYF	TGCGCCAGCAGTGAGTCCCAGGGACTCCGGCCAGAGACCCAGTACTTC	.	TRBV10-1	TRBJ2-5	.
CASTGQVAGANVLTF	TGCGCCAGCACGGGACAGGTAGCCGGGGCCAACGTCCTGACTTTC	.	TRBV5-1	TRBJ2-6	TRBD1
CASSPVGSTDTQYF	TGTGCCAGCAGTCCTGTGGGGAGCACAGATACGCAGTATTTT	.	TRBV6-6	TRBJ2-3	.
CATSRDRGSANEKLFF	TGTGCCACCAGCAGAGATCGGGGGAGTGCTAATGAAAAACTGTTTTTT	.	TRBV15	TRBJ1-4	.
CSASLGLASMWGYQPQHF	TGCAGTGCTTCCCTGGGGCTCGCTTCTATGTGGGGTTATCAGCCCCAGCATTTT	.	TRBV20-1	TRBJ1-5	.
CASSDSRDEKLFF	TGTGCCAGCAGTGACAGTCGGGACGAAAAACTGTTTTTT	few	TRBV25-1	TRBJ1-4	.
CASSNNRGAFRTEAFF	TGTGCCAGCAGCAACAACAGGGGAGCTTTTAGAACTGAAGCTTTCTTT	.	TRBV13	TRBJ1-1	TRBD1
CASSLSVPGARGYTF	TGTGCCAGCAGTTTATCGGTTCCAGGGGCTAGGGGCTACACCTTC	.	TRBV27	TRBJ1-2	.
CATSDGSGDLYGYTF	TGTGCCACCAGTGATGGTTCAGGGGACTTATATGGCTACACCTTC	.	TRBV24-1	TRBJ1-2	.
CASSIGLSQGTQYF	TGTGCCAGCAGCATCGGACTTTCCCAAGGGACCCAGTACTTC	.	TRBV13	TRBJ2-5	.
CASSQEVAAQGEQFF	TGTGCCAGCAGCCAAGAAGTAGCGGCGCAGGGGGAGCAGTTCTTC	few	TRBV3-1	TRBJ2-1	.
CASTNLGYNEQYF	TGTGCCAGCACCAATTTGGGTTACAATGAGCAGTACTTC	.	TRBV7-2	TRBJ2-7	.
CASSESRGTYNEQFF	TGCGCCAGCAGTGAGTCGCGGGGGACCTACAATGAGCAGTTCTTC	once	TRBV10-1	TRBJ2-1	TRBD2
CASSVADRAPYGYTF	TGTGCCAGCAGCGTAGCCGACAGGGCACCTTATGGCTACACCTTC	.	TRBV9	TRBJ1-2	TRBD1
CASSSLGQGGETQYF	TGTGCCAGCAGCTCCTTGGGACAGGGCGGAGAGACCCAGTACTTC	.	TRBV14	TRBJ2-5	TRBD1
CASSPAGGRHEQFF	TGTGCCAGCAGCCCAGCAGGGGGAAGGCATGAGCAGTTCTTC	once	TRBV4-2	TRBJ2-1	TRBD1
CASNPDRAEETQYF	TGTGCCAGCAACCCGGACAGGGCAGAAGAGACCCAGTACTTC	once	TRBV6-1	TRBJ2-5	TRBD1
CSASSRQGLPPQYF	TGCAGTGCTAGCTCCCGACAGGGGTTACCCCCTCAGTACTTC	.	TRBV20-1	TRBJ2-4	TRBD1
CASSPTVIQETQYF	TGTGCCAGCAGTCCAACAGTGATACAAGAGACCCAGTACTTC	.	TRBV14	TRBJ2-5	.
CSATPRRYEQYF	TGCAGTGCTACCCCCCGGCGATACGAGCAGTACTTC	.	TRBV20-1	TRBJ2-7	.
CASSLDPSGGHNEQFF	TGCGCCAGCAGCTTGGATCCTAGCGGGGGCCACAATGAGCAGTTCTTC	.	TRBV5-1	TRBJ2-1	TRBD2
CAEQGSPYEQYF	TGTGCCGAACAGGGGAGCCCCTACGAGCAGTACTTC	.	TRBV2	TRBJ2-7	TRBD1